Below, 29 T cell receptor beta chains from the same sample are listed, as sequenced in a study of T cell repertoires in cytomegalovirus infection. TCRdb called the reads again in MiXCR, with one record for every CDR3 protein. The sample includes 600,000 to 800,000 distinct CDR3 sequences, around 24% of them seen just once. The specimen was CD8+ T cells from PBMCs. The receptors come from a human donor in good health (CMV status not recorded). Some clones in this sample may be carry-over from other donors' samples.

In this sample, this clonotype turned up many times. V and J are TRBV2 and TRBJ2-1; no clear D. The CDR3 is 10 residues long. V lost 8 bases, J lost 8 bases, and 7 bases lay in between. The germline CDR1 and CDR2 sequences are SNHLY and FYNNEI. The CDR3 spells CASSGHEQFF. Here the CDR3 DNA reads TGTGCCAGCTCTGGGCATGAGCAGTTCTTC.

This clonotype was seen many times. This chain links TRBV7-8 with TRBJ2-3; 9 nucleotides line up with TRBD1. V lost 7 bases, J lost 8 bases, and 10 bases stayed unmatched. Germline CDR1 reads SGHVS; CDR2 reads FQNEAQ. This CDR3 comprises 14 residues. The DNA for the CDR3 is TGTGCCAGCAAATCACAGGGGGCACCTAGTACGCAGTATTTT. It codes for CASKSQGAPSTQYF.

This clonotype was seen a single time. A much more abundant neighbour one base away suggests this may be a read error. The CDR3 spells CASSFFLFGYTF. The CDR3 DNA follows: TGTGCCAGCAGTTTTTTCCTGTTTGGCTACACCTTC. The chain is built from TRBV28 and TRBJ1-2; D gene ambiguous. Trimming pared 3 bases from V and 7 bases from J, leaving 9 bases between. CDR1 MDHEN and CDR2 SYDVKM come from the germline V gene. The CDR3 sequence is 12 residues long.

The chain has TRBV20-1 and TRBJ2-3; TRBD2 agrees at 11 bases. V trimming: 2 bases; J trimming: 2 bases; junction bases outside the gene matches: 6. Per the germline V gene, CDR1 is DFQATT and CDR2 is SNEGSKA (reference sequence). This CDR3 comprises 16 residues. The CDR3 reads CSARPGTSGPTDTQYF. In DNA form, the CDR3 reads TGCAGTGCTAGACCCGGGACTAGCGGACCCACAGATACGCAGTATTTT.

This clonotype was counted ten times or more. The CDR3 bases are TGTGCCAGCAGCTCAGTTTCCGGGGCTTTAACTGAAGCTTTCTTT. Protein product: CASSSVSGALTEAFF. V and J are TRBV7-9 and TRBJ1-1; a weak D match, TRBD1 (5 bases). V was clipped by 4 bases and J by 5 bases, with 17 bases between them. This CDR3 has 15 residues. Germline CDR1 and CDR2: SEHNR and FQNEAQ (reference sequence).

This sequence joins TRBV5-6 and TRBJ2-7, with D possibly being TRBD2 (6 bases). CDR1 is SGHDT and CDR2 is YYEEEE in the germline V gene. The CDR3 extends over 17 amino acids. V gave up 4 bases and J gave up 3 bases, with 23 bases separating them. The CDR3 nucleotides read TGTGCCAGCAGCCCTGGGCTTGAGTCAGGGACTGGCTACGAGCAGTACTTC. Translation gives CASSPGLESGTGYEQYF.

This clonotype was seen only a few times. The genes are TRBV15 and TRBJ2-3; TRBD2 aligns across 11 bases. The V and J ends lost 0 bases and 2 bases, in that order; junction bases with no gene match: 4. The CDR3 loop spans 17 amino acids. CDR1 and CDR2 (germline): LNHNV, YYDKDF (reference sequence). CDR3 protein: CATSRDPGLAVTDTQYF. DNA for the CDR3: TGTGCCACCAGCAGAGATCCGGGACTAGCGGTCACAGATACGCAGTATTTT.

Only a few counts were recorded for this clonotype. The chain couples TRBV20-1 to TRBJ2-3; D perhaps matches TRBD2 (5 bases). Trimming cost V 1 base and J 0 bases, with 11 bases left between them. The CDR3 runs 15 residues. CDR1 DFQATT and CDR2 SNEGSKA come from the germline V gene (reference sequence). The chain's CDR3 is CSARGVKRSTDTQYF. The CDR3, as DNA: TGCAGTGCTAGAGGGGTAAAGCGGAGCACAGATACGCAGTATTTT.

This clonotype was recorded a few times. The V gene is TRBV29-1, the J gene TRBJ2-3; D unresolved. CDR1 and CDR2 (germline): SQVTM, ANQGSEA. V lost 0 bases and J 3 bases, leaving 4 bases between the germline ends. There are 12 residues in the CDR3. The DNA of the CDR3 is TGCAGCGTTGAAGAGCGGACAGATACGCAGTATTTT. Encoded protein: CSVEERTDTQYF.

The chain recombines TRBV14 with TRBJ2-5; D may correspond to TRBD1 or TRBD2 (6 bases each). CDR3 size: 14 residues. Germline CDR1 reads SGHDN; CDR2 reads FVKESK. V lost 2 bases and J 5 bases, leaving 12 bases between the germline ends. CDR3: CASSQRGRWETQYF. For the CDR3, the DNA is TGTGCCAGCAGCCAACGGGGGCGCTGGGAGACCCAGTACTTC.

V is TRBV2 and J is TRBJ2-1; a possible D gene is TRBD2 (6 bases). The V gene's germline CDR1 is SNHLY and CDR2 FYNNEI. Trimming removed 7 bases at V and 0 bases at J, with 16 bases between. The CDR3 runs 16 residues. CDR3 nucleotide sequence: TGTGCCAGCACTCCCCGGGGGACCAGCTCCTACAATGAGCAGTTCTTC. This translates into CASTPRGTSSYNEQFF.

This clonotype appeared once. The V gene is TRBV29-1, the J gene TRBJ2-7; D may be TRBD2 (5 bases). Germline CDR1 is SQVTM and CDR2 is ANQGSEA. The V gene lost 3 bases and the J gene lost 3 bases, with 9 bases spanning the gap. The CDR3 is 12 amino acids. DNA of the CDR3: TGCAGCGTTGACCACGGGGACTACGAGCAGTACTTC. Amino acid sequence: CSVDHGDYEQYF.

The table lists this clonotype with a count of one. The V and J genes are TRBV7-3 and TRBJ1-4; 7 positions agree with TRBD1. This CDR3 region has 16 residues. Germline V CDR1 and CDR2: SGHTA, FQGTGA. Losses at the gene ends were 5 bases for V and 5 bases for J; bases not matched to a gene: 11. Here the CDR3 DNA reads TGTGCCAGCAGCCCCGCCCAAGGCAGGGGGAATGAAAAACTGTTTTTT. This sequence encodes CASSPAQGRGNEKLFF.

This clonotype appeared once. This rearrangement joins TRBV4-3 to TRBJ2-7; tentative D call: TRBD2 (6 bases). Trimming stripped 3 bases from V and 7 bases from J, with 10 bases between. Per the germline V gene, CDR1 is LGHNA and CDR2 is YSLEER. The CDR3 spans 12 residues. CDR3 nucleotide sequence: TGCGCCAGCAGCCACCCAGGGAGGGAGCAGTACTTC. This encodes CASSHPGREQYF.

In regard to this clonotype: A much larger clone differs by one base, so this may be a read error. The rearrangement joins TRBV7-2 to TRBJ2-7; 7 bases are shared with TRBD2. Germline CDR1 and CDR2: SGHTA and FQGNSA. Trimming cost V 4 bases and J 3 bases; bases outside gene matches: 6. This CDR3 is built from 14 residues. The CDR3 DNA is TGTGCCAGCAGCTCTCCGGGGGGTTGCTACGAGCAGTACGTC. Amino acids: CASSSPGGCYEQYV.

This clonotype appeared a few times. V usage is TRBV5-1 and J usage is TRBJ2-1, with D possibly being TRBD1 or TRBD2 (5 bases each). Trimming took off 1 base at V and 10 bases at J, with 18 bases between the two ends. Germline CDR1 SGHRS, CDR2 YFSETQ. This CDR3 has 15 amino acids. CDR3 sequence: CASSLQGTLRGEQFF. CDR3 DNA: TGCGCCAGCAGCTTGCAGGGTACTCTCCGAGGGGAGCAGTTCTTC.

The CDR3 sequence is CASSMLAGDYYNEQFF. CDR3 nucleotide sequence: TGTGCCAGTAGTATGCTAGCGGGGGACTACTACAATGAGCAGTTCTTC. The rearrangement uses TRBV19 and TRBJ2-1; 10 positions match TRBD2. The CDR3 length is 16 residues. Germline CDR1 reads LNHDA; CDR2 reads SQIVND (reference sequence). After removal of 3 bases from V and 3 bases from J, the junction contained 5 bases not matched to a gene.

In this sample, this clonotype turned up many times. The CDR3, as DNA: TGTGCCAGCAGTCCTCCGGGACTAGTCTCCTACAATGAGCAGTTCTTC. Its translation is CASSPPGLVSYNEQFF. The chain carries TRBV12-3 or TRBV12-4 and TRBJ2-1; 8 bases are a match to TRBD2. This CDR3 comprises 16 residues. V lost 5 bases to trimming and J lost 0 bases; unmatched junction nucleotides: 6.

This clonotype was detected only a few times. This chain uses TRBV11-1 with TRBJ2-1; no firm D call. The germline gives CDR1 SGHAT, CDR2 FQDESV (reference sequence). The CDR3 is made up of 16 amino acids. Trimming took off 3 bases at V and 6 bases at J, with 18 bases between the two ends. CDR3 nucleotide sequence: TGTGCCAGCAGCTTGTTAGAAGCTCCGGGCCGCAATGAGCAGTTCTTC. It is translated as CASSLLEAPGRNEQFF. Full variable domain (outside the CDR3, taken from reference TRBV11-1 and TRBJ2-1): EAEVAQSPRYKITEKSQAVAFWCDPISGHATLYWYRQILGQGPELLVQFQDESVVDDSQLPKDRFSAERLKGVDSTLKIQPAELGDSAMYLCASSLLEAPGRNEQFFGPGTRLTVL.

Here the CDR3 DNA reads TGTGCCATCAGGAACTCCTACGAGCAGTACTTC. It specifies CAIRNSYEQYF. The J gene is TRBJ2-7, the V gene TRBV10-3, with no clear D. The CDR3 loop spans 11 amino acids. Germline V CDR1 and CDR2: ENHRY, SYGVKD. V was trimmed by 6 bases and J by 0 bases, leaving 3 bases between them.

Concerning this clonotype itself: Possible read error: a much larger clone is one base away. V is TRBV5-6 and J is TRBJ2-6; D remains unclear. Trimming shortened V by 6 bases and J by 5 bases, and 9 bases separated the two germline ends. The germline gives CDR1 SGHDT, CDR2 YYEEEE. The CDR3 contains 13 residues. The CDR3 nucleotides are TGTGCCAGCAACACATCACGGGCCAACGTCCTGACTTTC. This sequence encodes CASNTSRANVLTF.

This clonotype turned up a few times. The V and J genes are TRBV20-1 and TRBJ1-5; no clear D gene. The CDR3 runs 14 residues. The ends were cut back, 0 bases at V and 10 bases at J, with 16 bases in the middle. Germline-derived CDR1 and CDR2 are DFQATT and SNEGSKA (reference sequence). The chain's CDR3 is CSARDDWPPNPQHF. CDR3 sequence (DNA): TGCAGTGCTAGAGATGATTGGCCCCCCAATCCCCAGCATTTT.

This chain links TRBV7-9 with TRBJ1-1; possibly TRBD1 for D (6 bases). This CDR3 comprises 15 residues. Trimming stripped 8 bases from V and 2 bases from J, with 18 bases between. CDR1 and CDR2 from the germline V gene are SEHNR and FQNEAQ (reference sequence). The CDR3 bases are TGTGCCAGCTCCTTTGTGGACAGCCTCAACACTGAAGCTTTCTTT. Amino acid sequence: CASSFVDSLNTEAFF. The entire variable domain, with the rest obtained from reference TRBV7-9 and TRBJ1-1, is as follows: DTGVSQNPRHKITKRGQNVTFRCDPISEHNRLYWYRQTLGQGPEFLTYFQNEAQLEKSRLLSDRFSAERPKGSFSTLEIQRTEQGDSAMYLCASSFVDSLNTEAFFGQGTRLTVV.

V and J are TRBV28 and TRBJ1-2; no clear D gene. This CDR3 has 12 residues. V lost 5 bases and J lost 8, with 12 bases in between. The germline CDR1 and CDR2 sequences are MDHEN and SYDVKM. DNA of the CDR3: TGTGCCAGCAGTACCACTCCCTCGGGCTACACCTTC. Its translation: CASSTTPSGYTF.

This clonotype was observed a handful of times. CDR3 loop: CASGFGGGTGELFF. The CDR3 bases are TGTGCCAGCGGATTCGGGGGGGGGACCGGGGAGCTGTTTTTT. This rearrangement joins TRBV6-1 to TRBJ2-2, with 8 bases fitting TRBD2. This CDR3 comprises 14 residues. Trimming cost V 8 bases and J 5 bases; bases outside gene matches: 7. The germline gives CDR1 MNHNS, CDR2 SASEGT.

The chain recombines TRBV14 with TRBJ2-7; 8 nucleotides align to TRBD1. The CDR3 is made up of 17 amino acids. Trimming at V came to 8 bases and at J to 5 bases, leaving 20 bases not matched to a gene. Germline-derived CDR1 and CDR2 are SGHDN and FVKESK. The CDR3 reads CASGTNLWTGLGNEQYV. DNA for the CDR3: TGTGCCAGCGGAACTAACTTATGGACAGGGCTTGGAAACGAGCAGTACGTC.

This clonotype was picked up many times. V usage is TRBV7-6 and J usage is TRBJ1-1, with D possibly matching TRBD1 (6 bases). The CDR3 has 14 residues. V shed 4 bases and J shed 6 bases, with 15 bases lying between them. Germline lookup yields CDR1 SGHVS and CDR2 FNYEAQ. The CDR3 DNA reads TGTGCCAGCAGCTGGGGGCAGGATCATGCTGAAGCTTTCTTT. It yields the protein CASSWGQDHAEAFF.

This chain links TRBV28 with TRBJ2-3; D gene unclear. With 6 bases removed from V and 0 bases from J, the gap between germline ends came to 13 bases. Germline CDR1 and CDR2: MDHEN and SYDVKM. This CDR3 spans 15 amino acids. The CDR3 DNA sequence: TGTGCCAGCAGCCACTCCGAGACTAGCACAGATACGCAGTATTTT. This codes for CASSHSETSTDTQYF. Supplemented by reference TRBV28 and TRBJ2-3, the full variable domain reads DVKVTQSSRYLVKRTGEKVFLECVQDMDHENMFWYRQDPGLGLRLIYFSYDVKMKEKGDIPEGYSVSREKKERFSLILESASTNQTSMYLCASSHSETSTDTQYFGPGTRLTVL.

This clonotype turned up a few times. The genes are TRBV20-1 and TRBJ2-3; D may be TRBD1 (5 bases). V was shortened by 0 bases and J by 14 bases, with 12 bases between the two germline ends. The CDR3 totals 11 residues. Germline V gene lookup returns CDR1 DFQATT and CDR2 SNEGSKA (reference sequence). CDR3: CSAREQGLLYF. The DNA for the CDR3 is TGCAGTGCTAGAGAGCAGGGTTTATTGTATTTT.